Included here is one T cell receptor beta chain sequence, with context. Its antigen is currently unknown. The source of the sample is a study of CD8 T cells in ankylosing spondylitis. The study's findings and limits: As reported, disease-linked clones showed significant enrichment in matched ankylosing spondylitis synovial fluid.

As the method for making TCR beta libraries, quantitative 5'-RACE with molecular barcodes was used. TCRdb re-derived calls from the 5' RACE reads in MiXCR, one entry per CDR3 protein. Counted here are more than 150,000 distinct CDR3 sequences, about 13% occurring once; the ten biggest clones make up about 17%. The sample taken for sequencing was blood, either unsorted or a sorted T cell fraction (not recorded which). The sequence derives from a male donor with ankylosing spondylitis or in good health (not recorded which).

The DNA for the CDR3 is TGTGCCAGCAGTTTGCTAGTAGGAGACACGGGGAACACTGAAGCTTTCTTT. Protein sequence: CASSLLVGDTGNTEAFF. The rearrangement links TRBV27 to TRBJ1-1; the D is unclear. CDR1 MNHEY and CDR2 SMNVEV come from the germline V gene (reference sequence). The CDR3 length is 17 residues. V lost 3 bases to trimming and J lost 1 base, with 18 bases between them.